These 7 T cell receptor beta chains were sequenced from one sample in a study of T cells in Graves' hyperthyroidism and ophthalmopathy. Researchers took RNA transcripts and amplified the TCR beta CDR3 regions from them. The HTBI set primed first-round TCR CDR3 RT-PCR. From the multiplex PCR reads, TCRdb called clonotypes with MiXCR, one entry per CDR3 protein. This sample carries almost 250,000 distinct CDR3 sequences, roughly 22% of them seen once, and the ten largest clones take roughly 35%. Sequenced material: blood. These receptors all come from a woman aged 40 to 55 with Graves' ophthalmopathy.

This clonotype was seen many times. The chain is built from TRBV5-1 and TRBJ1-6, with 7 bases aligning to TRBD1. Germline trimming cut 4 bases from V and 7 bases from J; bases unmatched to any gene: 20. This CDR3 contains 19 residues. In germline, CDR1 is SGHRS, CDR2 YFSETQ. CDR3 in DNA: TGCGCCAGCAGCCCCCTCGACAGGGTGCGTTCGGGAGGGAATTCACCCCTCCACTTT. Its translation: CASSPLDRVRSGGNSPLHF.

A remark on this clonotype: At one end the junction does not follow the germline gene, possibly because of a read error. This chain uses TRBV4-1 with TRBJ1-5; TRBD1 aligns across 9 bases. CDR3 length: 17 residues. Per the germline V gene, CDR1 is MGHRA and CDR2 is YSYEKL. The chain's CDR3 is CASSPLLEQGAVQHQHF. CDR3 DNA sequence: TGCGCCAGCAGCCCTCTCCTTGAACAGGGGGCCGTTCAGCACCAGCATTTT.

The chain recombines TRBV12-3 or TRBV12-4 with TRBJ2-2, with 9 bases matching TRBD2. The J segment lost 6 bases and the V segment lost 6 bases, leaving 11 bases of the junction unmatched. The CDR3 is 16 residues long. The chain's CDR3 is CASSFPGLASAGELFF. The CDR3, as DNA: TGTGCCAGCAGCTTCCCGGGACTAGCTTCCGCCGGGGAGCTGTTTTTT.

This rearrangement joins TRBV12-3 or TRBV12-4 to TRBJ1-3, with D maybe TRBD1 (5 bases). Trimming removed 5 bases from V and 0 bases from J, with 8 bases in between. The CDR3 covers 14 residues. CDR3 coding DNA: TGTGCCAGCAGTATGGGACTCTCTGGAAACACCATATATTTT. Amino acids: CASSMGLSGNTIYF.

This clonotype showed up many times. This sequence joins TRBV28 and TRBJ2-7, with TRBD1 identical over 8 bases. V trimming: 6 bases; J trimming: 3 bases; junction bases outside the gene matches: 16. Germline V lookup: CDR1 MDHEN, CDR2 SYDVKM. This CDR3 is built from 17 residues. CDR3 sequence: CASSPILRDRRGYEQYF. The CDR3, as DNA: TGTGCCAGCAGCCCTATTCTCCGGGACAGGCGAGGCTACGAGCAGTACTTC.

The genes are TRBV27 and TRBJ2-7, with 7 bases identical to TRBD1. Germline assignment: CDR1 MNHEY and CDR2 SMNVEV (reference sequence). J lost 3 bases, V lost 5 bases, and 13 bases had no gene match. The CDR3 is 16 amino acids. CDR3 sequence reads: CASSPSRQGEFYEQYF. The CDR3 coding sequence is TGTGCCAGCAGTCCCTCTCGACAGGGTGAATTCTACGAGCAGTACTTC.

The gene calls are TRBV24-1 and TRBJ2-1, with 8 bases identical to TRBD2. Germline V gene lookup returns CDR1 KGHDR and CDR2 SFDVKD. After removal of 6 bases from V and 8 bases from J, the junction contained 8 bases not matched to a gene. CDR3 length: 14 residues. The CDR3 DNA reads TGTGCCACCAGTCCTGCGGGACTAGATTATGAGCAGTTCTTC. Translated: CATSPAGLDYEQFF.